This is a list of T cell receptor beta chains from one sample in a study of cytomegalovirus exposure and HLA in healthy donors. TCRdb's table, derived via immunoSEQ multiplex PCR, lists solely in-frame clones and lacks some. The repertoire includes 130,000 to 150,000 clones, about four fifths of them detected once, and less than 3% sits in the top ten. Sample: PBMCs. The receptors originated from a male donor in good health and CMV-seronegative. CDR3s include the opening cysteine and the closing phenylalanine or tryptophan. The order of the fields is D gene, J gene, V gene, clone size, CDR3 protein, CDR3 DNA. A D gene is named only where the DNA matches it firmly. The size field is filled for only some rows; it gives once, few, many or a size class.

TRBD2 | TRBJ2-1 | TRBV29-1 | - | CSVPVGGGDYYNEQFF | TGCAGCGTCCCCGTCGGGGGTGGGGACTACTACAATGAGCAGTTCTTC
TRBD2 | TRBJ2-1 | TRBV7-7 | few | CASSRTGGADNEQFF | TGTGCTAGCAGCCGGACCGGGGGGGCAGACAATGAGCAGTTCTTC
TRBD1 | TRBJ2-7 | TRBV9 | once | CASSYSGGDEQYF | TGTGCCAGCAGTTATTCAGGGGGCGACGAGCAGTACTTC
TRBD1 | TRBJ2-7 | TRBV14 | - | CARSQVHSGTVLEQYF | TGTGCCCGCAGCCAAGTCCACTCCGGGACAGTTCTCGAGCAGTACTTC
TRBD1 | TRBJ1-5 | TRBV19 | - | CASSLGRGYQPQHF | TGTGCCAGTAGTCTGGGCAGGGGGTATCAGCCCCAGCATTTT
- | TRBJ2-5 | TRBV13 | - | CASSFVLEETQYF | TGTGCCAGCAGCTTTGTACTAGAGGAGACCCAGTACTTC
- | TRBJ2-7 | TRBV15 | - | CATSSYPGLVEDWQYF | TGTGCCACCAGCAGCTACCCGGGACTCGTCGAGGATTGGCAGTACTTC
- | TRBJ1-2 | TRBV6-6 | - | CASSYGVNQGYPF | TGTGCCAGCAGTTACGGGGTCAATCAGGGCTACCCCTTC
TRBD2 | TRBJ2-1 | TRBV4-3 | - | CASSQDGLAGYYNEQFF | TGCGCCAGCAGCCAAGATGGGCTAGCGGGTTACTACAATGAGCAGTTCTTC
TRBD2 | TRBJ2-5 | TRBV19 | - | CASALSWTSGRKGNNPQYF | TGTGCCAGCGCTTTGTCGTGGACTAGCGGGAGAAAGGGGAATAATCCCCAGTACTTC
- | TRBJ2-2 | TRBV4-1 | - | CASRDAGANTGELFF | TGCGCCAGCAGGGATGCAGGGGCGAACACCGGGGAGCTGTTTTTT
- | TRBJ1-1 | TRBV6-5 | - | CASSATRGTPRGAFF | TGTGCCAGCAGCGCAACTCGGGGGACCCCACGGGGAGCTTTCTTT
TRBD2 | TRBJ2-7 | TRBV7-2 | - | CASSTTSGRIYEQYF | TGTGCCAGCAGCACGACTAGCGGGAGAATCTACGAGCAGTACTTC
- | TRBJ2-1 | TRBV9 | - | CASSPSSEGEQFF | TGTGCCAGCAGCCCGTCTAGTGAGGGTGAGCAGTTCTTC
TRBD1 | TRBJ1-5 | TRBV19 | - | CASRDRGGNQPQHF | TGTGCCAGTAGGGACAGGGGTGGCAATCAGCCCCAGCATTTT
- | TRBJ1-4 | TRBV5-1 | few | CASSLDGVNEKLFF | TGCGCCAGCAGCTTGGACGGAGTTAATGAAAAACTGTTTTTT
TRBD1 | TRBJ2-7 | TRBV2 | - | CASSDFDRGYEQYF | TGTGCCAGCAGTGATTTCGACAGGGGCTACGAGCAGTACTTC
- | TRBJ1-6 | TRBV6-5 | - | CASSYFRQSYNSPLHF | TGTGCCAGCAGTTACTTTAGACAGTCCTATAATTCACCCCTCCACTTT
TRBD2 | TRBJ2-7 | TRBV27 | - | CASSLAGGLPYEQYF | TGTGCCAGCAGTTTAGCGGGGGGGCTCCCCTACGAGCAGTACTTC
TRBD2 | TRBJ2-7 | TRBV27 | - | CASSLFGGAYEQYF | TGTGCCAGCAGTTTATTCGGGGGGGCCTACGAGCAGTACTTC
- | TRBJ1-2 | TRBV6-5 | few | CASSYSDRAYGYTF | TGTGCCAGCAGTTACTCTGACAGAGCCTATGGCTACACCTTC
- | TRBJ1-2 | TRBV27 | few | CASTGGANYGYTF | TGTGCCAGCACGGGGGGAGCTAACTATGGCTACACCTTC
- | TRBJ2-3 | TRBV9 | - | CASSDGTFQSTDTQYF | TGTGCCAGCAGCGACGGGACTTTCCAAAGCACAGATACGCAGTATTTT
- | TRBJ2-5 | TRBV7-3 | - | CASSPGLQETQYF | TGTGCCAGCAGTCCAGGGTTGCAAGAGACCCAGTACTTC
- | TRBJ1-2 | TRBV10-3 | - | CAISHGGGYTF | TGTGCCATCAGTCATGGCGGTGGCTACACCTTC
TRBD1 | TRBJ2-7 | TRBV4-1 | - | CASSQAGQGTYEQYF | TGCGCCAGCAGCCAGGCGGGACAGGGCACCTACGAGCAGTACTTC
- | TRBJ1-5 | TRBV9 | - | CASSVGGGPNQPQHF | TGTGCCAGCAGCGTAGGGGGCGGCCCCAATCAGCCCCAGCATTTT
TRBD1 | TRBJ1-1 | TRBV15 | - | CATSSPGTGATEAFF | TGTGCCACCAGCAGTCCCGGGACAGGGGCTACTGAAGCTTTCTTT
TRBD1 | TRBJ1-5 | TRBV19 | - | CASSPGTGVWNQPQHF | TGTGCCAGTAGTCCGGGGACAGGGGTTTGGAATCAGCCCCAGCATTTT
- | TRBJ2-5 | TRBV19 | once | CASSIGTMETQYF | TGTGCCAGTAGTATAGGGACAATGGAGACCCAGTACTTC
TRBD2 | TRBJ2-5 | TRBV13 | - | CASSIRRGTQETQYF | TGTGCCAGCAGCATCCGGCGGGGGACCCAAGAGACCCAGTACTTC
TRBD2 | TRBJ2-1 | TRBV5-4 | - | CASSPGAGREHNEQFF | TGTGCCAGCAGCCCGGGTGCGGGGAGGGAACACAATGAGCAGTTCTTC
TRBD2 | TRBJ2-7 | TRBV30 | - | CAWSTLNAGGPYEQYF | TGTGCCTGGAGTACCTTAAATGCGGGAGGGCCTTACGAGCAGTACTTC
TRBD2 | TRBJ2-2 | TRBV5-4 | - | CASSSTSGNTGELFF | TGTGCCAGCAGCTCGACTAGCGGGAACACCGGGGAGCTGTTTTTT
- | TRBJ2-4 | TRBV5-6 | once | CASTPGLAPRGAKNIQYF | TGTGCCAGCACCCCTGGGCTAGCACCGAGAGGCGCCAAAAACATTCAGTACTTC
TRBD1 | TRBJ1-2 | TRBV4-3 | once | CASSHDGQGMHYGYTF | TGCGCCAGCAGCCACGACGGACAGGGGATGCACTATGGCTACACCTTC
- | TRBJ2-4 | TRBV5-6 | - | CASSSVDRIAKNIQYF | TGTGCCAGCAGCTCCGTAGACAGGATAGCCAAAAACATTCAGTACTTC
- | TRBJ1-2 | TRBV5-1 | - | CASSFGDTSYGYTF | TGCGCCAGCAGCTTTGGGGACACCAGCTATGGCTACACCTTC
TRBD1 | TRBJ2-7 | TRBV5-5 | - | CASSLGTGGYEQYF | TGTGCCAGCAGTCTAGGGACAGGGGGCTACGAGCAGTACTTC
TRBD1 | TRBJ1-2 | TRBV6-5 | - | CASSRTGNYGYTF | TGTGCCAGCAGTCGGACAGGGAACTATGGCTACACCTTC
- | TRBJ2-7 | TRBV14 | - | CASSQTWDTYYEQYF | TGTGCCAGCAGCCAAACTTGGGACACCTACTACGAGCAGTACTTC
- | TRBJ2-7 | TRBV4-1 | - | CPSSQSGLTSYEQYF | TGCCCCAGCAGCCAATCAGGGTTAACCTCCTACGAGCAGTACTTC
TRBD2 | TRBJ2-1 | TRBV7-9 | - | CASSRLAGQYNEQFF | TGTGCCAGCAGCCGACTAGCGGGACAATACAATGAGCAGTTCTTC
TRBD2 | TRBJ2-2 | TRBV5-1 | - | CASSLVSSGGDRRGELFF | TGCGCCAGCAGCTTGGTTAGTAGCGGGGGTGACCGTCGAGGGGAGCTGTTTTTT
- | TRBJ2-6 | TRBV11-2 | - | CASRVQGTYSGANVLTF | TGTGCCAGCAGGGTACAGGGGACTTACTCTGGGGCCAACGTCCTGACTTTC
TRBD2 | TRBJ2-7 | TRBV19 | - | CASSGRLAGAYEQYF | TGTGCCAGTAGCGGACGACTAGCGGGAGCCTACGAGCAGTACTTC
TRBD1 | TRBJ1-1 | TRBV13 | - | CASSLRQGANTEAFF | TGTGCCAGCAGCTTACGACAGGGGGCCAACACTGAAGCTTTCTTT
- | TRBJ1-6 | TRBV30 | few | CAWTGNSPLHF | TGTGCCTGGACAGGGAATTCACCCCTCCACTTT
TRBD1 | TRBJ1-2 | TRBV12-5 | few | CASGFPTGDGYTF | TGTGCTAGTGGTTTCCCTACAGGGGACGGCTACACCTTC
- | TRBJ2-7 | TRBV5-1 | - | CASSPLVGRLSYEQYF | TGCGCCAGCAGCCCGCTTGTGGGGCGGCTCTCCTACGAGCAGTACTTC
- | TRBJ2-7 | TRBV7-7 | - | CASSPPLYGSDEQYF | TGTGCTAGCAGCCCCCCTTTGTATGGGAGCGACGAGCAGTACTTC
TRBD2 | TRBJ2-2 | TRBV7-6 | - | CASSLTSGGSNTGELFF | TGTGCCAGCAGCTTAACTAGCGGGGGTTCGAACACCGGGGAGCTGTTTTTT
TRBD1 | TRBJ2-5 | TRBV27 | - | CASSLSGTDQETQYF | TGTGCCAGCAGTTTATCTGGGACAGACCAAGAGACCCAGTACTTC